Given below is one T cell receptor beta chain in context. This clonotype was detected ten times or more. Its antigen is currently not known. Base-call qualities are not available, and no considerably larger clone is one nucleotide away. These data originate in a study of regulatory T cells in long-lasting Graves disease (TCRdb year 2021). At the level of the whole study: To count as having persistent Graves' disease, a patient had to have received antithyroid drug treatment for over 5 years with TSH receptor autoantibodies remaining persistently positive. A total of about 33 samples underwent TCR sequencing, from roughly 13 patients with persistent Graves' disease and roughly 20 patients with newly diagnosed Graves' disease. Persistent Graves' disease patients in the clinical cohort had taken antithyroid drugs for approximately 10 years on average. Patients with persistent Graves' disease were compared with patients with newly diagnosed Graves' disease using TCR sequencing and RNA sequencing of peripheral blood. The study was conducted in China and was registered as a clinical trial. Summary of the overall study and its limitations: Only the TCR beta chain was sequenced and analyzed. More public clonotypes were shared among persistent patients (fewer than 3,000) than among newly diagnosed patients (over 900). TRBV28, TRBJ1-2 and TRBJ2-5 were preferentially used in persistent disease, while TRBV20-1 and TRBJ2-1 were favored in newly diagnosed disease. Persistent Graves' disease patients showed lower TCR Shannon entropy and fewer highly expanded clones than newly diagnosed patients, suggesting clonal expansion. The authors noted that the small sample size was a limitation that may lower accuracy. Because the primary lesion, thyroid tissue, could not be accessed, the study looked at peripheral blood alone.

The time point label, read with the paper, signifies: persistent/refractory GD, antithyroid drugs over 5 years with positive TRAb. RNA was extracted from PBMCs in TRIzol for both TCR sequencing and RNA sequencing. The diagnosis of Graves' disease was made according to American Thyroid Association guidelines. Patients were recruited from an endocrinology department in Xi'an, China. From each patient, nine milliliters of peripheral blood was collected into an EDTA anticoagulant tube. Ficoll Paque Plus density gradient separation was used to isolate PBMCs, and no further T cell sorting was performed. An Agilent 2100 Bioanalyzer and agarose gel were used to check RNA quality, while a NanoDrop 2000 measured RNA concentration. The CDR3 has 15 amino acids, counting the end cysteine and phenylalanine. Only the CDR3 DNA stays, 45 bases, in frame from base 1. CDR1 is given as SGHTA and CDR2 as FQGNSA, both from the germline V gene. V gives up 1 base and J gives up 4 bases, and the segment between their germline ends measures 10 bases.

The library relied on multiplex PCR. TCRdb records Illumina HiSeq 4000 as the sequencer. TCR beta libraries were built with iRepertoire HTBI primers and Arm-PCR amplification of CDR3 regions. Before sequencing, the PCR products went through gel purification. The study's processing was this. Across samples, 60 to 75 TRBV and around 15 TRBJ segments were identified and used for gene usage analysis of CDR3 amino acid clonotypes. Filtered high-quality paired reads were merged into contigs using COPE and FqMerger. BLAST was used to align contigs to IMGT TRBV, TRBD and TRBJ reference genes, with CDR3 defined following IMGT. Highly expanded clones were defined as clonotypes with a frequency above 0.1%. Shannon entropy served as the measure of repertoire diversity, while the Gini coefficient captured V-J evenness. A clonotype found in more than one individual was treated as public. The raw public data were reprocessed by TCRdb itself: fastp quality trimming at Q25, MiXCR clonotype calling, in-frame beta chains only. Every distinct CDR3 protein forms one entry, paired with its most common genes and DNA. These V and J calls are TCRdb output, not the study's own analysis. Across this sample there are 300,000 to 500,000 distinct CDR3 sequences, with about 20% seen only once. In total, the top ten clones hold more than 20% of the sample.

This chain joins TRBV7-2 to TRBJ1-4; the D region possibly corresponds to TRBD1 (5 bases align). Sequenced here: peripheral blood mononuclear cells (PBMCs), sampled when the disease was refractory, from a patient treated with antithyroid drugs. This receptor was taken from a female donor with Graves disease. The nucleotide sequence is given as TGTGCCAGCAGCTTAGTTTCGGGGGTTAATGAAAAACTGTTTTTT. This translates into CASSLVSGVNEKLFF.